This T cell receptor beta chain was identified during a study of immune evolution from preneoplasia to lung adenocarcinoma. The wider study: HLA loss of heterozygosity: around 6.5% AIS, under 19% MIA, more than 25% ADC, none AAH. General study results and limits: Normal lung had the highest top T cell clone frequencies. Later-stage lesions appeared to have more T cells, more diversity, less clonality.

Profiling relied on immunoSEQ multiplex PCR, and the TCRdb table lists in-frame clones only, not all of them. The sample yields roughly 7,000 clones, around three quarters seen once. Germline V gives CDR1 SGHVS, CDR2 FNYEAQ. CDR3 size: 12 residues. Trimming removed 5 bases at V and 4 bases at J, with 9 bases between. In its sample, this clone was seen once. The antigen remains undetermined. The clonotype was recovered from a person aged 35-55 years with lung adenocarcinoma. This chain joins TRBV7-6 and TRBJ2-7; no firm D call. Sequencing was done on a sample of FFPE invasive lung adenocarcinoma tissue. The CDR3 loop is CASSAGRYEQYF. CDR3 DNA: TGTGCCAGCAGCGCTGGAAGATACGAGCAGTACTTC.